This T cell receptor (beta chain) was sequenced for a study of T-cell memory formation after mild COVID-19. About the study: TCR clusters mostly belonged to single donors.

Sample barcodes and UMIs were carried by the TCR alpha and TCR beta cDNA libraries that 5'RACE generated with constant-segment primers. TCRdb processed the 5' RACE reads anew with MiXCR; each CDR3 protein has one entry. Of about 350,000 distinct CDR3 sequences listed, approximately 15% are singletons. Regarding the study as a whole: Clones that got smaller from day 15 to 85 had even CD4/CD8, while clones growing later tipped toward CD4+. The appearance of some responding clones in pre-infection memory suggested that cross-reactive memory joined.

This clonotype was counted only a few times. Its antigen remains unknown. The CDR3 is 15 amino acids. Trimming at V came to 2 bases and at J to 4 bases, leaving 5 bases not matched to a gene. Germline lookup yields CDR1 DFQATT and CDR2 SNEGSKA (reference sequence). V usage is TRBV20-1 and J usage is TRBJ2-5; 12 positions agree with TRBD2. This clonotype was obtained from a man between 18 and 29 years old who had mild COVID-19 (a few samples of this study predate the infection). Cell type and time point are not known. Sequencing was done on a sample of PBMCs or a T cell subset sorted from them (not recorded which). The DNA for the CDR3 is TGCAGTGCTAGAACGCCGACTAGCGGGGGAGAGACCCAGTACTTC. It yields the protein CSARTPTSGGETQYF.